This entry lists 10 T cell receptor beta chains sequenced from one sample in a study of identical twins. Using its own MiXCR run on the 5' RACE reads, TCRdb lists one record per CDR3 protein. The repertoire holds around 490,000 distinct CDR3 sequences, with under 25% as singletons. This same sample was also taken into another study, of yellow fever vaccine responses in identical twins.

Source material: CD4+ T cells sorted from blood. The source of these receptors is a woman between 18 and 29 years old in good health.

This clonotype was seen at least ten times. V usage is TRBV3-1 and J usage is TRBJ2-3, with 7 bases fitting TRBD1. Germline CDR1 is LGHDT and CDR2 is YNNKEL (reference sequence). The V gene end was trimmed by 1 base and the J gene end by 3 bases; junction bases not matched to a gene: 4. The CDR3 is 15 amino acids. The CDR3 DNA follows: TGTGCCAGCAGCCAAGTGGACAGGAGGACAGATACGCAGTATTTT. Translation: CASSQVDRRTDTQYF.

The V call is TRBV12-3 or TRBV12-4, the J call TRBJ2-2, with 14 bases fitting TRBD2. This CDR3 comprises 19 residues. The V and J ends lost 5 bases and 5 bases, in that order; junction bases with no gene match: 13. Here the CDR3 reads CASSNPGTSGRPETGELFF. In DNA, the CDR3 is TGTGCCAGCAGTAACCCCGGGACTAGCGGGAGACCGGAGACCGGGGAGCTGTTTTTT.

The V call is TRBV2, the J call TRBJ2-1, with a weak D call TRBD2 (6 bases). The CDR3 has 13 residues. The V gene lost 7 bases and the J gene lost 0 bases, with 7 bases spanning the gap. Germline CDR1 is SNHLY and CDR2 is FYNNEI. The chain's CDR3 is CASKGGSYNEQFF. DNA of the CDR3: TGTGCCAGCAAGGGAGGCTCCTACAATGAGCAGTTCTTC.

The J gene is TRBJ2-3, the V gene TRBV11-2; TRBD1 agrees at 9 bases. Germline V gene sequence: CDR1 SGHAT, CDR2 FQNNGV. Trimming cost V 6 bases and J 0 bases; bases outside gene matches: 7. The CDR3 is made up of 16 amino acids. DNA for the CDR3: TGTGCCAGCAGGTCCATACAGGGGGCGAGCACAGATACGCAGTATTTT. It is translated as CASRSIQGASTDTQYF.

This chain connects TRBV2 to TRBJ2-7, with D tentatively TRBD1 (6 bases). The length of the CDR3 is 14 residues. V lost 7 bases and J 0 bases, leaving 13 bases between the germline ends. The germline CDR1 and CDR2 sequences are SNHLY and FYNNEI. The CDR3 nucleotides are TGTGCCAGCAAGACAGGTTGGGGCTCCTACGAGCAGTACTTC. Translated, it gives CASKTGWGSYEQYF.

The chain combines TRBV20-1 with TRBJ2-3; a possible D gene is TRBD2 (6 bases). V shed 5 bases and J shed 2 bases, with 14 bases lying between them. The CDR3 is 14 residues long. Germline assignment: CDR1 DFQATT and CDR2 SNEGSKA (reference sequence). CDR3 nucleotide sequence: TGCAGTGCTTTGCCGGGACTGTTCACAGATACGCAGTATTTT. Translated: CSALPGLFTDTQYF.

V is TRBV2 and J is TRBJ2-7; tentatively, D is TRBD2 (6 bases). Germline V gives CDR1 SNHLY, CDR2 FYNNEI. The CDR3 covers 12 residues. Trimming took off 8 bases at V and 3 bases at J, with 11 bases between the two ends. This chain's CDR3 is CASGQGGYEQYV. The CDR3 DNA sequence: TGTGCCAGCGGCCAGGGAGGCTACGAGCAGTACGTC.

The genes are TRBV4-1 and TRBJ2-5; maybe TRBD1 (6 bases). Trimming shortened V by 4 bases and J by 3 bases, and 18 bases separated the two germline ends. The germline V gene encodes CDR1 MGHRA and CDR2 YSYEKL. The CDR3 is made up of 16 amino acids. CDR3 amino acids: CASSPIRGWLEETQYF. The CDR3 bases are TGCGCCAGCAGCCCCATCAGGGGCTGGCTTGAAGAGACCCAGTACTTC.

The CDR3 DNA reads TGTGCCAGCAGCCATAGCGGGGTCCAAGAGACCCAGTACTTC. Translating gives CASSHSGVQETQYF. V is TRBV11-2 and J is TRBJ2-5; 8 nucleotides line up with TRBD2. Trimming cost V 5 bases and J 1 base; bases outside gene matches: 3. Germline V gene sequence: CDR1 SGHAT, CDR2 FQNNGV. The CDR3 is 14 amino acids. The whole variable domain, remainder taken from reference TRBV11-2 and TRBJ2-5, is EAGVAQSPRYKIIEKRQSVAFWCNPISGHATLYWYQQILGQGPKLLIQFQNNGVVDDSQLPKDRFSAERLKGVDSTLKIQPAKLEDSAVYLCASSHSGVQETQYFGPGTRLLVL.

The V gene is TRBV15, the J gene TRBJ2-1; D unresolved. The CDR3 runs 14 residues. Looked up from germline, CDR1 is LNHNV and CDR2 is YYDKDF (reference sequence). V was clipped by 1 base and J by 6 bases, with 10 bases between them. The CDR3 sequence: CATSRGLGSNEQFF. The CDR3 bases are TGTGCCACCAGCAGAGGACTCGGTAGCAATGAGCAGTTCTTC.